Below are 17 T cell receptor beta chains sequenced from a single sample in a study of cytomegalovirus exposure and HLA in healthy donors. The PCR contained 60 Vbeta and 13 Jbeta primers. Clones were sequenced by immunoSEQ multiplex PCR, and TCRdb holds only the in-frame ones, with some missing. The data show about 200,000 clones, roughly 80% seen once. The sample taken for sequencing was PBMCs. The source is a man aged 30 to 45 in good health and CMV-seronegative.

The rearrangement uses TRBV19 and TRBJ1-1; D is perhaps TRBD1 (6 bases). CDR3 length equals 10 residues. In germline, CDR1 is LNHDA, CDR2 SQIVND (reference sequence). The V and J ends lost 6 bases and 8 bases respectively, with 7 bases between them. The CDR3, as DNA: TGTGCCAGTAGGGACAGAGAAGCTTTCTTT. As protein: CASRDREAFF.

The rearrangement joins TRBV5-6 to TRBJ2-1; TRBD2 matches at 7 bases. The V gene's germline CDR1 is SGHDT and CDR2 YYEEEE. With 2 bases clipped from V and 9 bases from J, the junction kept 11 bases outside the gene matches. CDR3 length: 15 amino acids. CDR3: CASSLGWTRVTEQFF. As DNA, the CDR3 is TGTGCCAGCAGCTTAGGGTGGACTAGGGTGACTGAGCAGTTCTTC.

The V call is TRBV4-2, the J call TRBJ2-2, with 9 bases that match TRBD2. CDR1 and CDR2 from the germline V gene are LGHNA and YNFKEQ. CDR3 length equals 15 residues. Unmatched junction bases numbered 7, after V lost 4 bases and J lost 7 bases. The chain's CDR3 is CASSLSGGVGGELFF. The CDR3 coding sequence is TGTGCCAGCAGCCTTAGCGGGGGTGTCGGCGGGGAGCTGTTTTTT.

The table lists this clone with a few counts. This rearrangement joins TRBV27 to TRBJ2-7; 8 nucleotides agree with TRBD1. V was pared by 4 bases and J by 3 bases, with 14 bases of the junction left unmatched. Looked up from germline, CDR1 is MNHEY and CDR2 is SMNVEV (reference sequence). The CDR3 is made up of 17 amino acids. The CDR3 reads CASSSTPTGQEHYEQYF. The CDR3 DNA reads as TGTGCCAGCAGTTCTACTCCCACGGGACAGGAACACTACGAGCAGTACTTC.

The chain has TRBV5-4 and TRBJ2-7; TRBD2 matches at 7 bases. CDR3 length equals 14 residues. Germline-derived CDR1 and CDR2 are SGHNT and YYREEE (reference sequence). V was pared by 0 bases and J by 3 bases, with 3 bases of the junction left unmatched. CDR3 coding DNA: TGTGCCAGCAGCTTGGATCCGGGGGGCTACGAGCAGTACTTC. This gives the protein CASSLDPGGYEQYF.

This CDR3 reads CASSTPDRGSYGYTF. The CDR3 region has the DNA TGTGCCAGTAGTACCCCGGACAGGGGTTCCTATGGCTACACCTTC. The V and J genes are TRBV19 and TRBJ1-2; TRBD1 agrees at 9 bases. Per the germline V gene, CDR1 is LNHDA and CDR2 is SQIVND (reference sequence). The CDR3 runs to 15 residues. V dropped 4 bases and J dropped 4; count of bases not matched to a gene: 7.

The chain couples TRBV5-8 to TRBJ2-1; perhaps TRBD2 as D (5 bases). The CDR3 extends over 14 amino acids. V lost 0 bases, J lost 6 bases, and 10 bases lay in between. CDR1 is SGHTS and CDR2 is YDEGEE in the germline V gene. Here the CDR3 reads CASSLVEVVNEQFF. CDR3 DNA sequence: TGTGCCAGCAGCTTGGTGGAGGTAGTCAATGAGCAGTTCTTC.

The chain has TRBV6-5 and TRBJ2-2, with a tentative D call TRBD1 (5 bases). Trimming took off 6 bases at V and 4 bases at J, with 15 bases between the two ends. The CDR3 consists of 15 residues. The germline V gene encodes CDR1 MNHEY and CDR2 SVGAGI. In DNA form, the CDR3 reads TGTGCCAGCAGCCGTGCACAGGTTATCACCGGGGAGCTGTTTTTT. Its protein product is CASSRAQVITGELFF.

The V call is TRBV10-1, the J call TRBJ1-1, with TRBD1 matching over 7 bases. Germline V gene sequence: CDR1 WNHNN, CDR2 SYGVQD (reference sequence). V gave up 6 bases and J gave up 0 bases; unmatched junction bases: 19. This CDR3 is built from 19 residues. The CDR3 nucleotides read TGCGCCAGCAGCTTAAATTCCGGGACAGAGGGGCGCATGAACACTGAAGCTTTCTTT. Translation gives CASSLNSGTEGRMNTEAFF.

This chain joins TRBV4-3 and TRBJ2-7, with D possibly being TRBD2 (7 bases). The CDR3 sequence is 18 residues long. Germline CDR1 reads LGHNA; CDR2 reads YSLEER. V was clipped by 0 bases and J by 0 bases, with 18 bases between them. CDR3 sequence (DNA): TGCGCCAGCAGCCAAGATGGGGTAGGGCGGGGGCACTCCTACGAGCAGTACTTC. As protein: CASSQDGVGRGHSYEQYF.

This clone is a singleton in its sample. Other DNA sequences from this sample encode an identical CDR3 as well. The genes are TRBV27 and TRBJ1-4; no firm D call. Trimming removed 4 bases at V and 0 bases at J, with 6 bases between. The CDR3 runs to 14 residues. From germline, CDR1 is MNHEY and CDR2 SMNVEV (reference sequence). The CDR3 DNA follows: TGTGCCAGCAGTTCAGTTGCAACTAATGAAAAACTGTTTTTT. Its translation: CASSSVATNEKLFF.

The table lists this clone with a few counts. This chain uses TRBV15 with TRBJ2-5, with no clear D. The germline V and J ends were trimmed by 3 bases and 5 bases, with 7 bases remaining between them. CDR3 length: 12 amino acids. Germline CDR1 is LNHNV and CDR2 is YYDKDF (reference sequence). DNA for the CDR3: TGTGCCACCAGCAGTTCAATGGAGACCCAGTACTTC. Amino acids: CATSSSMETQYF.

This chain connects TRBV7-2 to TRBJ2-7; D remains ambiguous. With 6 bases removed from V and 1 base from J, the gap between germline ends came to 16 bases. The CDR3 covers 15 residues. The germline CDR1 and CDR2 sequences are SGHTA and FQGNSA. CDR3 DNA: TGTGCCAGCAGTTTTTGGTACGGGTCGTCCTACGAGCAGTACTTC. Encoded protein: CASSFWYGSSYEQYF. The variable domain in full, with the rest retrieved from reference TRBV7-2 and TRBJ2-7, is GAGVSQSPSNKVTEKGKDVELRCDPISGHTALYWYRQSLGQGLEFLIYFQGNSAPDKSGLPSDRFSAERTGGSVSTLTIQRTQQEDSAVYLCASSFWYGSSYEQYFGPGTRLTVT.

V gene TRBV7-8 combines with J gene TRBJ2-7; weak D call: TRBD1 (5 bases). Germline V gene sequence: CDR1 SGHVS, CDR2 FQNEAQ. This CDR3 is built from 14 residues. Trimming removed 0 bases from V and 0 bases from J, with 6 bases in between. The CDR3 protein is CASSLARVSYEQYF. The CDR3 DNA is TGTGCCAGCAGCTTAGCCAGGGTCTCCTACGAGCAGTACTTC.

The chain is built from TRBV4-1 and TRBJ1-1; 8 nucleotides match TRBD1. Germline values: CDR1 MGHRA, CDR2 YSYEKL. There are 14 residues in the CDR3. Unmatched junction bases numbered 5, after V lost 3 bases and J lost 5 bases. The CDR3 sequence: CASSQEDRVTEAFF. CDR3 nucleotide sequence: TGCGCCAGCAGCCAGGAGGACAGGGTGACTGAAGCTTTCTTT.

The chain employs TRBV25-1 and TRBJ2-1, with 10 positions matching TRBD1. The CDR3 consists of 15 residues. V shed 5 bases, J shed 4 bases, and the junction held 5 bases outside the gene matches. Germline V gene sequence: CDR1 MGHDK, CDR2 SYGVNS. CDR3 sequence reads: CASSWGQGTYNEQFF. For the CDR3, the DNA is TGTGCCAGCAGTTGGGGACAGGGGACTTACAATGAGCAGTTCTTC.

The chain links TRBV14 to TRBJ2-7, with D maybe TRBD1 (7 bases). Trimming took off 3 bases at V and 7 bases at J, with 16 bases between the two ends. This CDR3 is built from 14 residues. Germline lookup yields CDR1 SGHDN and CDR2 FVKESK. The DNA for the CDR3 is TGTGCCAGCAGCCAGTCCACAGGGGCGGGGGAGCAGTACTTC. Translated: CASSQSTGAGEQYF.